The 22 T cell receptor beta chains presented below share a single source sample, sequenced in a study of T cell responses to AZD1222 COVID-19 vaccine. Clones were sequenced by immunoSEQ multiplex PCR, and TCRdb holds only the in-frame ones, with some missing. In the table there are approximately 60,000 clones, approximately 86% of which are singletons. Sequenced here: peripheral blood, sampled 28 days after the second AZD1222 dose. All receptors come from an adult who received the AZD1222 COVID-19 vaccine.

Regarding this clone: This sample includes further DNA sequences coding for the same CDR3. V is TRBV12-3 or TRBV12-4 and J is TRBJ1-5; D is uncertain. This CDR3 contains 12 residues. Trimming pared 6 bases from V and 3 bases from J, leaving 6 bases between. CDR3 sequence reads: CASSTSNQPQHF. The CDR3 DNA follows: TGTGCCAGCAGCACGTCCAATCAGCCCCAGCATTTT.

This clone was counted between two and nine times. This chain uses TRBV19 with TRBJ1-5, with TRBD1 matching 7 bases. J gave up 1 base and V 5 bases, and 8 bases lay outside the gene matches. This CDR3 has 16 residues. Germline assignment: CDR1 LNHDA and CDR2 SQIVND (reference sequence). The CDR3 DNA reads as TGTGCCAGTAGTGCCACTCAGGGGGTAAGCAATCAGCCCCAGCATTTT. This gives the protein CASSATQGVSNQPQHF.

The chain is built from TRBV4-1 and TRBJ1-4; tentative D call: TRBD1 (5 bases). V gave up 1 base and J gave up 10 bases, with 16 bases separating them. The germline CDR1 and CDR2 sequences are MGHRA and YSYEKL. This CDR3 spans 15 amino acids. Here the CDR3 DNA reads TGCGCCAGCAGCCAAGGGCTGGAATTGGGGGGAAAACTGTTTTTT. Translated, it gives CASSQGLELGGKLFF.

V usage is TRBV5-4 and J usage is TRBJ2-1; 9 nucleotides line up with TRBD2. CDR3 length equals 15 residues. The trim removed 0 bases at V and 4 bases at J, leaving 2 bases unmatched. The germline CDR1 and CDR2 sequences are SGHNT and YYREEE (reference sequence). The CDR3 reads CASSLELAGYNEQFF. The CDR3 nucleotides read TGTGCCAGCAGCTTGGAGCTAGCGGGGTACAATGAGCAGTTCTTC. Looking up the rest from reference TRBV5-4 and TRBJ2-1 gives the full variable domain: ETGVTQSPTHLIKTRGQQVTLRCSSQSGHNTVSWYQQALGQGPQFIFQYYREEENGRGNFPPRFSGLQFPNYSSELNVNALELDDSALYLCASSLELAGYNEQFFGPGTRLTVL.

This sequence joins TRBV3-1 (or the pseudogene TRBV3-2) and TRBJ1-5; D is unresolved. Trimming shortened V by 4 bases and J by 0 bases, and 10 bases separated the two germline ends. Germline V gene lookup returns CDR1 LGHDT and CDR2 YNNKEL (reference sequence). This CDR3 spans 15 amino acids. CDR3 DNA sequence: TGTGCCAGCAGCCGAGGAGCGGTTAGCAATCAGCCCCAGCATTTT. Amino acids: CASSRGAVSNQPQHF.

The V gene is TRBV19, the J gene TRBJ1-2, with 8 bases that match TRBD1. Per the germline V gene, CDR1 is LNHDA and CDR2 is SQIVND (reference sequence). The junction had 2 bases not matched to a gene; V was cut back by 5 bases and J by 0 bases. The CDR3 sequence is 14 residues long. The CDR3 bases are TGTGCCAGTAGTCGGACAGGGACTAACTATGGCTACACCTTC. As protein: CASSRTGTNYGYTF.

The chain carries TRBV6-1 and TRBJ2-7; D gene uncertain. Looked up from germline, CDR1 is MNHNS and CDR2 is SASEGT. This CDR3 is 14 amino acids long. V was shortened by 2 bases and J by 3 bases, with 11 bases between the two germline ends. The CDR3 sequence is CASSESGFYYEQYF. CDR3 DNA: TGTGCCAGCAGTGAATCCGGGTTTTACTACGAGCAGTACTTC.

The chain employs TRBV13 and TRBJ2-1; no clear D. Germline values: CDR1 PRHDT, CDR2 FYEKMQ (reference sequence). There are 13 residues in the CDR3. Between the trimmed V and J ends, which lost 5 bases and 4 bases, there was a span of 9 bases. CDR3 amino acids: CASSIAAYNEQFF. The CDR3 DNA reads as TGTGCCAGCAGCATAGCAGCTTACAATGAGCAGTTCTTC. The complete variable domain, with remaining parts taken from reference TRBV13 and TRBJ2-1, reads AAGVIQSPRHLIKEKRETATLKCYPIPRHDTVYWYQQGPGQDPQFLISFYEKMQSDKGSIPDRFSAQQFSDYHSELNMSSLELGDSALYFCASSIAAYNEQFFGPGTRLTVL.

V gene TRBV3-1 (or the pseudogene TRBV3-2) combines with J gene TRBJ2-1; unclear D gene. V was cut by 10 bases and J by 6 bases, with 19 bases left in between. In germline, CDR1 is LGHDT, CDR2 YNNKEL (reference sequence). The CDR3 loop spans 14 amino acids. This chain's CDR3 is CAIPSDTCSNEQFF. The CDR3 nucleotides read TGTGCCATCCCCTCGGATACTTGCTCCAATGAGCAGTTCTTC.

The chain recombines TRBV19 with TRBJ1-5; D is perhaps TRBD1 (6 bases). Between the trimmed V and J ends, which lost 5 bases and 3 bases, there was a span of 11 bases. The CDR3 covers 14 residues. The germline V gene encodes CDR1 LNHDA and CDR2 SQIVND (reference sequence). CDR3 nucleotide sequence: TGTGCCAGTAGTCCCACAGGGATCAATCAGCCCCAGCATTTT. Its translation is CASSPTGINQPQHF. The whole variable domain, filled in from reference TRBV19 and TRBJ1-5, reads DGGITQSPKYLFRKEGQNVTLSCEQNLNHDAMYWYRQDPGQGLRLIYYSQIVNDFQKGDIAEGYSVSREKKESFPLTVTSAQKNPTAFYLCASSPTGINQPQHFGDGTRLSIL.

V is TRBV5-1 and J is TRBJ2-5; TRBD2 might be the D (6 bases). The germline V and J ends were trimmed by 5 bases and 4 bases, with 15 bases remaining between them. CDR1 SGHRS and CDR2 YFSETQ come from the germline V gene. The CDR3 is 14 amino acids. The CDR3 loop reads CASRTLGGGETQYF. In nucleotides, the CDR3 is TGCGCCAGCAGGACCCTGGGGGGTGGAGAGACCCAGTACTTC.

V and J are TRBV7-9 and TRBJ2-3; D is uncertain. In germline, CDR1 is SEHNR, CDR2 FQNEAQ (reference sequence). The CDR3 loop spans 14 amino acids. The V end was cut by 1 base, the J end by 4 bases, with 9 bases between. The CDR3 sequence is CASSLEWLADTQYF. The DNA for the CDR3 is TGTGCCAGCAGCTTAGAATGGCTCGCAGATACGCAGTATTTT.

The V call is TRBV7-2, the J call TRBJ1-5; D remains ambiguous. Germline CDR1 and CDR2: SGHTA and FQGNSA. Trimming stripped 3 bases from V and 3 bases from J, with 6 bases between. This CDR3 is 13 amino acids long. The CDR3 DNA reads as TGTGCCAGCAGCTTTTCCGTCAATCAGCCCCAGCATTTT. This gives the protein CASSFSVNQPQHF. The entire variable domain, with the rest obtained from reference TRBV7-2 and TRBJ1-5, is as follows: GAGVSQSPSNKVTEKGKDVELRCDPISGHTALYWYRQSLGQGLEFLIYFQGNSAPDKSGLPSDRFSAERTGGSVSTLTIQRTQQEDSAVYLCASSFSVNQPQHFGDGTRLSIL.

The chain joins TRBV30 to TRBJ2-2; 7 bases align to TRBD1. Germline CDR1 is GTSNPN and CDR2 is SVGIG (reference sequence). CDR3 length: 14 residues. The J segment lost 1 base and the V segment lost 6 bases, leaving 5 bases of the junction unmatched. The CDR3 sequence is CACRGQLNTGELFF. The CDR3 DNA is TGTGCCTGCAGGGGACAGTTGAACACCGGGGAGCTGTTTTTT.

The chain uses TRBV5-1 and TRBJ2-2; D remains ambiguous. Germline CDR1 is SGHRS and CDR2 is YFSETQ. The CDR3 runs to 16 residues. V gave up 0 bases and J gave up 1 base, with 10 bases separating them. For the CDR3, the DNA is TGCGCCAGCAGCTTGGCTGCCTTCTTGAACACCGGGGAGCTGTTTTTT. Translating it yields CASSLAAFLNTGELFF.

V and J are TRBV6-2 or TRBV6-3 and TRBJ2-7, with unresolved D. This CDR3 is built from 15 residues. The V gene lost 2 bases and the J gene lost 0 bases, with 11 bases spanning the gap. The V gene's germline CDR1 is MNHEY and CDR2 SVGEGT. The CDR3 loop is CASSYVLGSSYEQYF. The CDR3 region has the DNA TGTGCCAGCAGTTACGTTCTAGGAAGCTCCTACGAGCAGTACTTC.

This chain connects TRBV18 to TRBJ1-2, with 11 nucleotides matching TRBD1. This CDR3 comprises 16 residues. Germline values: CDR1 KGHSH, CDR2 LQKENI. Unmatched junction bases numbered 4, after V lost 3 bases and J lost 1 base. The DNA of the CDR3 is TGTGCCAGCTCACCGCTGGGACAGGGGGTTAACTATGGCTACACCTTC. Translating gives CASSPLGQGVNYGYTF.

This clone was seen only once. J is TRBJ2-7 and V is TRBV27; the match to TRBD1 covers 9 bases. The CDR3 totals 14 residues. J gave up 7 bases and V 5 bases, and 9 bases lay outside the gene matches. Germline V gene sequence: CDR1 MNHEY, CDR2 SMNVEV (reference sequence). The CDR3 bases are TGTGCCAGCAGTCAGGGACAGGGACTTCGGGAGCAGTACTTC. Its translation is CASSQGQGLREQYF.

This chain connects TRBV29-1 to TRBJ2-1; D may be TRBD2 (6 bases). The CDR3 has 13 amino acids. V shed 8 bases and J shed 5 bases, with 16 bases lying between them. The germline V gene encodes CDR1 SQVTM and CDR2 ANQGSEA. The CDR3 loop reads CSHLGGQNNEQFF. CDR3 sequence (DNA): TGCAGCCACTTAGGAGGGCAGAACAATGAGCAGTTCTTC.

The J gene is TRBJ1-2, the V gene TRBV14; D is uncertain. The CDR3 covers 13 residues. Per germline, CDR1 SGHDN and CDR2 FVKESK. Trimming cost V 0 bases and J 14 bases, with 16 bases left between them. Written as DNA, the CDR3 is TGTGCCAGCAGCCAAGAAATATTGGGCGCTGGTACCTTC. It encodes CASSQEILGAGTF. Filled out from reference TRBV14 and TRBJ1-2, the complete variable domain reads EAGVTQFPSHSVIEKGQTVTLRCDPISGHDNLYWYRRVMGKEIKFLLHFVKESKQDESGMPNNRFLAERTGGTYSTLKVQPAELEDSGVYFCASSQEILGAGTFGSGTRLTVV.

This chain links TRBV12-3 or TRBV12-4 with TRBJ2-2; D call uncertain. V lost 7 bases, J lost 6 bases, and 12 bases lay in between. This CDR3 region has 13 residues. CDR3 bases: TGTGCCAGCACTCAATACGTCCCCGGGGAGCTGTTTTTT. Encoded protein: CASTQYVPGELFF.

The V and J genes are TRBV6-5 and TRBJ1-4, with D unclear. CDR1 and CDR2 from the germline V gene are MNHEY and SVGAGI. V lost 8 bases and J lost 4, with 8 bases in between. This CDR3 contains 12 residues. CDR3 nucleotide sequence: TGTGCCAGCGGACGGAATAATGAAAAACTGTTTTTT. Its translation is CASGRNNEKLFF.